A selection of T cell receptor beta chains follows, all from one sample in a study of Graves' ophthalmopathy and Graves' hyperthyroidism. TCRdb re-called the multiplex PCR reads through MiXCR, storing one row per CDR3 protein. The sample lists roughly 1.1 million distinct CDR3 sequences; roughly 35% were seen once. The sequenced material came from peripheral blood or thyroid tissue (not recorded which). These receptors were taken from an adult man with Graves' hyperthyroidism. CDR3s include the opening cysteine and the closing phenylalanine or tryptophan. A D gene is named only where the DNA matches it firmly. Only part of the rows carry a size: once, few, many, or a class if the clone is expanded.

>-|many|TRBV15|13|TRBJ1-4
TGTGCCACCTTTGGGCAGAATAATGAAAAACTGTTTTTT
CATFGQNNEKLFF
>-|few|TRBV5-1|12|TRBJ2-5
TGCGCCAGCAGCTTGAGGGAGGACTGGCAGTACTTC
CASSLREDWQYF
>TRBD1|few|TRBV7-9|18|TRBJ2-7
TGTGCCAGCAGCCCTAGACCAGGACAGGGGGCTGAATCCTACGAGCAGTACTTC
CASSPRPGQGAESYEQYF
>-|-|TRBV2|14|TRBJ1-1
TGTGCCAGCAGTGAGACAAATCGGGACACTGAAGCTTTCTTT
CASSETNRDTEAFF
>-|many|TRBV4-1|12|TRBJ1-2
TGCGCCAGCAGCTTGGGGAAATCTGGCTACACCTTC
CASSLGKSGYTF
>-|few|TRBV4-1|14|TRBJ2-7
TGCGCCAGCAGCGTTCAGACTAACTCCTACGAGCAGTACTTC
CASSVQTNSYEQYF
>TRBD1|-|TRBV6-6|14|TRBJ1-5
TGTGCCAGCAGTGTGGGACAGATGAATCAGCCCCAGCATTTT
CASSVGQMNQPQHF
>-|few|TRBV25-1|15|TRBJ2-3
TGTGCCAGCAGTGAAGCGGGGACGTACACAGATACGCAGTATTTT
CASSEAGTYTDTQYF
>-|-|TRBV7-9|16|TRBJ2-2
TGTGCCAGCAGCTTAGCGGCTAGAAGCTTGGCCAGGGAGCTGTTTTTT
CASSLAARSLARELFF
>-|-|TRBV6-6|16|TRBJ2-2
TGTGCCAGCAGTTATTTGTCGGGCCAGAACACCGGGGAGCTGTTTTTT
CASSYLSGQNTGELFF
>-|many|TRBV2|13|TRBJ1-2
TGTGCCAGCAGCACCTTGGGGGCCGCTGGCTACACCTTC
CASSTLGAAGYTF
>TRBD1|many|TRBV10-3|13|TRBJ1-2
TGTGCCATAGAACGGACAGGGGGAAATGGCTACACCTTC
CAIERTGGNGYTF
>TRBD2|many|TRBV7-8|15|TRBJ2-5
TGTGCCAGCAGCTTCCTAGCGGGTAGGCAAGAGACCCAGTACTTC
CASSFLAGRQETQYF
>-|many|TRBV4-1|13|TRBJ1-1
TGCGCCAGCAGCCTGGAGGAGGACACTGAAGCTTTCTTT
CASSLEEDTEAFF
>-|-|TRBV7-3|14|TRBJ2-7
TGTGCCAGCGGCTTAAGCGGGACAGACTACGAGCAGTACTTC
CASGLSGTDYEQYF
>TRBD1|-|TRBV29-1|11|TRBJ1-2
TGCAGCGTCCCCGGGACAGATGGCTACACCTTC
CSVPGTDGYTF
>TRBD1|many|TRBV24-1|14|TRBJ1-2
TGTGCCACCAGTGACCCGGGACAGGGGAGACGCTACACCTTC
CATSDPGQGRRYTF
>-|few|TRBV7-2|16|TRBJ1-3
TGTGCCAGCAGCCCGCAACAGGTTTACTCTGGAAACACCATATATTTT
CASSPQQVYSGNTIYF
>TRBD1|many|TRBV12-3/TRBV12-4|15|TRBJ2-7
TGTGCCAGCAGCCCGGGACAGGTGGGGTTCTACGAGCAGTACTTC
CASSPGQVGFYEQYF
>TRBD1|many|TRBV7-2|14|TRBJ1-3
TGTGCCAGCAGCACTTACAGGGGTGAAAACACCATATATTTT
CASSTYRGENTIYF
>-|many|TRBV12-3/TRBV12-4|14|TRBJ1-1
TGTGCCAGCAGCTCCTCCGACAGGAACACTGAAGCTTTCTTT
CASSSSDRNTEAFF
>-|once|TRBV29-1|14|TRBJ1-3
TGCAGCGCCCGGGACGCCGACTCTGGAAACACCATATATTTT
CSARDADSGNTIYF
>-|once|TRBV2|13|TRBJ1-1
TGTGCCAGCAGCTCATTTACGGGACCTGAAGCTTTCTTT
CASSSFTGPEAFF
>TRBD1|few|TRBV5-6|16|TRBJ1-6
TGTGCCAGCAGCTTGGAGGCAGGGGGCCTTAATTCACCCCTCCACTTT
CASSLEAGGLNSPLHF
>-|many|TRBV29-1|12|TRBJ1-2
TGCAGCGTTGGACTGTCGAGCTATGGCTACACCTTC
CSVGLSSYGYTF
>TRBD1|-|TRBV10-3|13|TRBJ2-7
TGTGCCATCAGTCTCGGGACAGACTACGAGCAGTACTTC
CAISLGTDYEQYF
>TRBD1|many|TRBV7-2|15|TRBJ1-6
TGTGCCAGCAGGGATAGGTACAGGGGGCGTTCACCCCTCCACTTT
CASRDRYRGRSPLHF
>-|-|TRBV10-3|15|TRBJ2-5
TGTGCCAGCAGTCTACCAACGGGGATGTACGAGACCCAGTACTTC
CASSLPTGMYETQYF
>-|many|TRBV19|15|TRBJ1-2
TGTGCCAGTAGTATAGATCTGCGAGGAGAGGGCGGCTACACCTTC
CASSIDLRGEGGYTF
>-|few|TRBV20-1|15|TRBJ1-1
TGCAGTGCTCGTAGCCCCGAGAAGGGGAACACTGAAACTTTCTTT
CSARSPEKGNTETFF
>-|-|TRBV20-1|12|TRBJ2-5
TGCAGTGCTAGTTTGGGGGCGGTGGGCAAGTACTTC
CSASLGAVGKYF
>-|-|TRBV20-1|13|TRBJ2-5
TGCAGTGCTAGAGCGTCCCATTCAGAGACCCAGTACTTC
CSARASHSETQYF
>TRBD1|many|TRBV5-1|14|TRBJ1-2
TGCGCCAGCAGCGTGGACAGGGAAGTGGGAGGCTACACCTTC
CASSVDREVGGYTF
>TRBD1|-|TRBV20-1|15|TRBJ1-5
TGCAGTGCTAGAGCCCGAACGACAGGGTATCAGCCCCAGCATTTT
CSARARTTGYQPQHF
>-|-|TRBV7-8|16|TRBJ2-5
TGTGCCAGCAGCTTAGTTTTCAGACTAGGCGTAGAGACCCAGTACTTC
CASSLVFRLGVETQYF
>TRBD2|few|TRBV6-1|17|TRBJ2-7
TGTGCCAGCAGTGTCCCTACGGGGGGATACGGACAAGGCGAGCAGTACTTC
CASSVPTGGYGQGEQYF
>TRBD2|few|TRBV5-1|16|TRBJ2-5
TGCGCCAGCAGCTTAGAGCTAGCGGAATACCAAGAGACCCAGTACTTC
CASSLELAEYQETQYF
>-|-|TRBV11-2|11|TRBJ2-7
TGTGCCAGCAGTGCAGGGATCGAGCAGTACTTC
CASSAGIEQYF
>-|-|TRBV20-1|14|TRBJ2-5
TGCAGTGCCCTCCTCCGGGGGCGACAAGAGACCCAGTACTTC
CSALLRGRQETQYF
>TRBD2|many|TRBV7-3|14|TRBJ2-5
TGTGCCAGCAGCTCGGGGGGACCCCAAGAGACCCAGTACTTC
CASSSGGPQETQYF
>-|few|TRBV6-2/TRBV6-3|12|TRBJ1-5
TGTGCCAGCAGACCTCCTAGCCAGCCCCAGCATTTT
CASRPPSQPQHF
>-|-|TRBV30|14|TRBJ2-5
TGTGCCTGGAGTGAGGGGTTAACGACCGAGACCCAGTACTTC
CAWSEGLTTETQYF
>-|many|TRBV6-5|13|TRBJ2-5
TGTGCCAGCAGTTCACGGTTTGAGGAGACCCAGTACTTC
CASSSRFEETQYF
>-|-|TRBV7-8|16|TRBJ1-4
TGTGCCAGCAGCCCACAGGACCGAATCCAATATGAAAAACTGTTTTTT
CASSPQDRIQYEKLFF
>-|-|TRBV11-1|15|TRBJ1-5
TGTGCCAGCAGTTCCGGGCCAGGGTCGGATCAGCCCCAGCATTTT
CASSSGPGSDQPQHF
>TRBD2|-|TRBV7-6|16|TRBJ2-2
TGTGCCAGCAGCTTAGGCGCGGGAGGGCCCACCGGGGAGCTGTTTTTT
CASSLGAGGPTGELFF